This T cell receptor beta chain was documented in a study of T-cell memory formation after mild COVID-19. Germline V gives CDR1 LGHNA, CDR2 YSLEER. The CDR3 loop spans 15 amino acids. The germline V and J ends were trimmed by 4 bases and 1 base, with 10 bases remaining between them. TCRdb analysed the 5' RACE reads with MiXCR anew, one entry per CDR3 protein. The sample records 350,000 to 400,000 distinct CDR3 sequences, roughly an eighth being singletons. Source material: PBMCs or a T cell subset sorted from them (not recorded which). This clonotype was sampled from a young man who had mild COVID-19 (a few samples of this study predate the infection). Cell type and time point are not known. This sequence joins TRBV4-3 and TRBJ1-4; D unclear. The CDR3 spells CASSLRVVTNEKLFF. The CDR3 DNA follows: TGCGCCAGCAGCCTGAGGGTTGTAACTAATGAAAAACTGTTTTTT.